The 22 T cell receptor beta chains presented below share a single source sample, sequenced in a study of T cell clonality in common variable immunodeficiency (dated by TCRdb to between 2014 and 2017). Preparation of the library involved the immunoSEQ multiplex PCR assay. The clones in this table, taken by TCRdb from immuneACCESS, are in-frame only. Not every clone is retained; where verified, under half of the shortfall comes from an unresolved V gene, and the cause of the rest is unknown. The sample records some 19,000 clones, none occurring a single time. The top ten clonotypes cover about 25% of the sample. What the work shows at the level of the full study, not this receptor alone: CVID TCRbeta sequences were reported to have fewer deletions and N-nucleotide insertions and to lack highly modified clones with 13 or more V deletions.

Their antigens remain unidentified. The sequenced material came from peripheral blood mononuclear cells. All receptors derive from a human donor with common variable immunodeficiency.

As concerns this clone: The read halts 3 residues ahead of the CDR3 end, with the missing end drawn from the germline J gene. This sequence joins TRBV18 and TRBJ1-3; D remains unclear. V was pared by 2 bases and J by 2 bases, with 13 bases between. From germline, CDR1 is KGHSH and CDR2 LQKENI. This CDR3 has 16 residues. CDR3 DNA (partial): TGTGCCAGCTCACCAAATGTTAAGGTTGCTGGAAACACC. This gives the protein CASSPNVKVAGNT. The whole CDR3 protein reads CASSPNVKVAGNTIYF.

This clone was found a few times. From the germline J gene comes the end of the CDR3, since the read stops 3 residues before it. The chain employs TRBV19 and TRBJ2-3; weak D call: TRBD2 (6 bases). Looked up from germline, CDR1 is LNHDA and CDR2 is SQIVND (reference sequence). The CDR3 has 16 amino acids. V was shortened by 2 bases and J by 0 bases, with 12 bases between the two germline ends. Partial CDR3 DNA: TGTGCCAGTAGTATAATGGCTAGCGAGAGCACAGATACG. Translated: CASSIMASESTDT. The CDR3 reads in full as CASSIMASESTDTQYF.

This clone was counted a few times. The CDR3 is cut off 3 residues early in the read; its end comes from the germline J gene. The rearrangement links TRBV18 to TRBJ2-3; TRBD1 agrees at 7 bases. Per the germline V gene, CDR1 is KGHSH and CDR2 is LQKENI. V shed 1 base and J 0 bases; nucleotides not matched to a gene: 4. This CDR3 region has 16 residues. The CDR3 reads CASSPLPGQSTDTQYF. The covered CDR3 bases are TGTGCCAGCTCACCACTCCCGGGACAGAGCACAGATACG.

Of note for this clone: The sequenced fragment ends 3 residues before the CDR3 boundary, so the rest is inferred from the germline J gene. The rearrangement joins TRBV7-9 to TRBJ2-2, with 7 bases aligning to TRBD1. Germline CDR1 and CDR2: SEHNR and FQNEAQ (reference sequence). The trim removed 5 bases at V and 1 base at J, leaving 4 bases unmatched. This CDR3 is built from 15 residues. CDR3 in amino acids: CASSPRTGNTGELFF. The covered CDR3 bases are TGTGCCAGCAGCCCCCGGACAGGGAACACCGGGGAG.

This clone was recorded a few times. Partial CDR3 DNA: TGTGCCAGCAGGAGGACTAGCGGGAGTAGCTACGAG. Translating it yields CASRRTSGSSYE. The CDR3 in its entirety is CASRRTSGSSYEQYF. V gene TRBV6-2 or TRBV6-3 combines with J gene TRBJ2-7; 13 nucleotides match TRBD2. The missing CDR3 end, 3 residues past where the read stops, is filled in from the germline J gene. The CDR3 totals 15 residues. Germline trimming cut 6 bases from V and 3 bases from J; bases unmatched to any gene: 5. The V gene's germline CDR1 is MNHEY and CDR2 SVGEGT.

A few counts support this clone. CDR3 DNA, as far as it was read: TGTGCCAGTAGAGGGGACAGGGGGGCAGATACG. Encoded protein: CASRGDRGADT. The entire CDR3 sequence reads CASRGDRGADTQYF. The chain carries TRBV19 and TRBJ2-3, with 11 positions matching TRBD1. The read finishes 3 residues shy of the CDR3 end, and the germline J gene is used to complete it. CDR1 is LNHDA and CDR2 is SQIVND in the germline V gene (reference sequence). This CDR3 contains 14 residues. J lost 4 bases, V lost 6 bases, and 3 bases had no gene match.

Remarks on this clone: Read sequence stops 3 residues before the CDR3 end, and the germline J gene provides the missing end. This chain joins TRBV7-3 and TRBJ2-1, with D unresolved. Germline CDR1 reads SGHTA; CDR2 reads FQGTGA. This CDR3 region has 13 residues. The V end was cut by 2 bases, the J end by 4 bases, with 6 bases between. The CDR3 protein is CASSLLRYNEQFF. The CDR3 bases that were read are TGTGCCAGCAGCTTACTCAGGTACAATGAG. Looking up the rest from reference TRBV7-3 and TRBJ2-1 gives the full variable domain: GAGVSQTPSNKVTEKGKYVELRCDPISGHTALYWYRQSLGQGPEFLIYFQGTGAADDSGLPNDRFFAVRPEGSVSTLKIQRTERGDSAVYLCASSLLRYNEQFFGPGTRLTVL.

This clone was counted a few times. The sequence runs out 3 residues before the end of the CDR3; the remainder is reconstructed from the germline J gene. This chain links TRBV19 with TRBJ1-2; the match to TRBD1 covers 10 bases. The ends lost 5 bases at V and 4 bases at J; junction bases unmatched: 4. CDR3 size: 14 residues. Germline values: CDR1 LNHDA, CDR2 SQIVND (reference sequence). CDR3 region: CASSDRGRIYGYTF. The part of the CDR3 DNA that was read is TGTGCCAGTAGTGACAGGGGGCGAATCTATGGC.

A note on this clone: The CDR3 extends 3 residues past the end of the read, so its final part is completed from the germline J gene. J is TRBJ2-3 and V is TRBV6-2 or TRBV6-3; TRBD2 matches 10 bases. CDR3 length: 15 residues. Germline V gives CDR1 MNHEY, CDR2 SVGEGT. V shed 4 bases and J 6 bases; nucleotides not matched to a gene: 7. This CDR3 is CASSFSSGRVDTQYF. The CDR3 bases that were read are TGTGCCAGCAGTTTTTCAAGCGGGAGGGTTGATACG.

This clone has at least ten counts. The read ends 3 residues early relative to the CDR3; the germline J gene fills the gap. The chain links TRBV14 to TRBJ2-2; 7 bases map to TRBD2. Losses at the gene ends were 4 bases for V and 6 bases for J; bases not matched to a gene: 11. The CDR3 length is 16 residues. Germline-derived CDR1 and CDR2 are SGHDN and FVKESK. The chain's CDR3 is CASSRRLAGVAGELFF. Incomplete CDR3 DNA: TGTGCCAGCAGCCGCAGACTAGCAGGAGTGGCCGGGGAG. Combining the CDR3 with reference TRBV14 and TRBJ2-2 gives the whole variable domain EAGVTQFPSHSVIEKGQTVTLRCDPISGHDNLYWYRRVMGKEIKFLLHFVKESKQDESGMPNNRFLAERTGGTYSTLKVQPAELEDSGVYFCASSRRLAGVAGELFFGEGSRLTVL.

This clone was seen a handful of times. The read gets to within 3 residues of the CDR3 end, and the germline J gene fills in the rest. V is TRBV29-1 and J is TRBJ2-7; no firm D call. V was cut by 5 bases and J by 3 bases, with 11 bases left in between. Germline V gene sequence: CDR1 SQVTM, CDR2 ANQGSEA. The CDR3 consists of 12 residues. CDR3 bases read: TGCAGCGTTCGGGTCAGTCTCTACGAG. Translation gives CSVRVSLYE. The entire CDR3 is CSVRVSLYEQYF.

On this clone: The read falls 3 residues short of the CDR3 end, and the missing part is taken from the germline J gene. The V call is TRBV30, the J call TRBJ1-6; tentatively, D is TRBD1 (5 bases). Germline CDR1 GTSNPN, CDR2 SVGIG (reference sequence). Trimming stripped 1 base from V and 11 bases from J, with 12 bases between. The CDR3 has 13 amino acids. CDR3 DNA (partial): TGTGCCTGGAGTGCAACACAGGTAGCACCC. This encodes CAWSATQVAP. The full CDR3 protein is CAWSATQVAPLHF. Full variable domain (outside the CDR3, taken from reference TRBV30 and TRBJ1-6): SQTIHQWPATLVQPVGSPLSLECTVEGTSNPNLYWYRQAAGRGLQLLFYSVGIGQISSEVPQNLSASRPQDRQFILSSKKLLLSDSGFYLCAWSATQVAPLHFGNGTRLTVT.

This clone came up a few times. The sequenced fragment ends 3 residues before the CDR3 boundary, so the rest is inferred from the germline J gene. The chain recombines TRBV7-9 with TRBJ1-1; unclear D gene. Germline CDR1 is SEHNR and CDR2 is FQNEAQ (reference sequence). V was trimmed by 6 bases and J by 6 bases, leaving 8 bases between them. This CDR3 comprises 11 residues. CDR3 amino acids: CASRTIPEAFF. Incomplete CDR3 DNA: TGTGCCAGCAGGACTATTCCTGAA.

This clone was detected ten times or more. The read ends 3 residues before the CDR3 terminus; that terminus is restored from the germline J gene. The V gene is TRBV5-1, the J gene TRBJ1-6; 8 bases line up with TRBD1. Losses at the gene ends were 0 bases for V and 6 bases for J; bases not matched to a gene: 5. Germline CDR1 and CDR2: SGHRS and YFSETQ. The CDR3 consists of 16 residues. The CDR3 is CASSLVGQGGNSPLHF. Partial CDR3 DNA: TGCGCCAGCAGCTTGGTTGGACAGGGTGGTAATTCACCC.

Turning to this clone: The read ends 3 residues shy of where the CDR3 ends; the end is completed using the germline J gene. V is TRBV7-2 and J is TRBJ2-7, with D possibly matching TRBD2 (6 bases). The CDR3 spans 14 residues. The V gene's germline CDR1 is SGHTA and CDR2 FQGNSA. The germline V and J ends were trimmed by 5 bases and 3 bases, with 14 bases remaining between them. CDR3 bases read: TGTGCCAGCAGCCAAATAACGGGGGTCTACGAG. It codes for CASSQITGVYE. The entire CDR3 sequence reads CASSQITGVYEQYF.

A few counts support this clone. The read terminates 3 residues ahead of where the CDR3 ends, so the germline J gene completes it. The rearrangement uses TRBV7-9 and TRBJ1-2; 8 bases line up with TRBD1. This CDR3 has 15 amino acids. Looked up from germline, CDR1 is SEHNR and CDR2 is FQNEAQ (reference sequence). After removal of 4 bases from V and 2 bases from J, the junction contained 6 bases not matched to a gene. The part of the CDR3 DNA that was read is TGTGCCAGCAGCTCGTCTCGGGACAGGAACTATGGC. Its protein is CASSSSRDRNYG. The whole CDR3 protein reads CASSSSRDRNYGYTF.

This clone was observed a handful of times. The missing CDR3 end, 3 residues past where the read stops, is filled in from the germline J gene. J is TRBJ2-7 and V is TRBV18; weak D call: TRBD1 (6 bases). This CDR3 region has 12 residues. Trimming removed 4 bases at V and 4 bases at J, with 8 bases between. Germline V gives CDR1 KGHSH, CDR2 LQKENI. The sequenced part of the CDR3 DNA is TGTGCCAGCTCACGTAGGGGGTACGAG. Amino acids: CASSRRGYE. In full, the CDR3 is CASSRRGYEQYF.

A few counts support this clone. Coverage ceases 3 residues before the CDR3 finishes, and the germline J gene fills in the end. The V and J genes are TRBV2 and TRBJ2-1, with D perhaps TRBD1 (5 bases). The CDR3 loop spans 15 amino acids. V was shortened by 4 bases and J by 5 bases, with 15 bases between the two germline ends. Germline V gives CDR1 SNHLY, CDR2 FYNNEI. CDR3 sequence reads: CASSVQGRIHNEQFF. The sequenced CDR3 bases are TGTGCCAGCAGTGTCCAGGGCAGGATTCACAATGAG. Looking up the rest from reference TRBV2 and TRBJ2-1 gives the full variable domain: EPEVTQTPSHQVTQMGQEVILRCVPISNHLYFYWYRQILGQKVEFLVSFYNNEISEKSEIFDDQFSVERPDGSNFTLKIRSTKLEDSAMYFCASSVQGRIHNEQFFGPGTRLTVL.

This clone came up a few times. The CDR3 protein is CASSLRGQTQAFF. The covered CDR3 bases are TGTGCCAGCAGCTTAAGGGGTCAGACCCAA. The chain joins TRBV7-2 to TRBJ1-1; possibly TRBD1 for D (5 bases). The read finishes 3 residues shy of the CDR3 end, and the germline J gene is used to complete it. The CDR3 covers 13 residues. Germline CDR1 SGHTA, CDR2 FQGNSA. Full variable domain (outside the CDR3, taken from reference TRBV7-2 and TRBJ1-1): GAGVSQSPSNKVTEKGKDVELRCDPISGHTALYWYRQSLGQGLEFLIYFQGNSAPDKSGLPSDRFSAERTGGSVSTLTIQRTQQEDSAVYLCASSLRGQTQAFFGQGTRLTVV.

This clone was picked up a small number of times. The read stops 3 residues short of the end of the CDR3; the missing end is completed from the germline J gene. This chain links TRBV2 with TRBJ2-7; D possibly corresponds to TRBD1 (7 bases). The germline CDR1 and CDR2 sequences are SNHLY and FYNNEI. V shed 6 bases and J shed 0 bases, with 12 bases lying between them. This CDR3 is built from 14 residues. The sequenced part of the CDR3 DNA is TGTGCCAGCAGGGGGGGACAGCCCTCCTACGAG. Translated: CASRGGQPSYE. The whole CDR3 protein is CASRGGQPSYEQYF.

This clone was counted many times. Read sequence stops 3 residues before the CDR3 end, and the germline J gene provides the missing end. The chain recombines TRBV6-2 or TRBV6-3 with TRBJ2-5, with 10 bases fitting TRBD2. The germline V gene encodes CDR1 MNHEY and CDR2 SVGEGT. The CDR3 length is 17 residues. Trimming cost V 1 base and J 4 bases; bases outside gene matches: 9. CDR3 loop: CASSYWFLAGVPETQYF. CDR3 DNA (partial): TGTGCCAGCAGTTACTGGTTCCTAGCGGGAGTGCCAGAGACC.

In this sample, this clone turned up a few times. The CDR3 end lies 3 residues beyond the end of the read and is filled in from the germline J gene. The chain recombines TRBV7-9 with TRBJ1-2; TRBD1 might be the D (5 bases). CDR1 and CDR2 from the germline V gene are SEHNR and FQNEAQ (reference sequence). The CDR3 covers 13 residues. The V end lost 2 bases, the J end lost 5 bases, and 9 bases lay between the germline ends. The sequenced part of the CDR3 DNA is TGTGCCAGCAGCTTAACGGGGGAGTATGGC. It yields the protein CASSLTGEYG. The whole CDR3 region reads CASSLTGEYGYTF. The whole variable domain, filled in from reference TRBV7-9 and TRBJ1-2, reads DTGVSQNPRHKITKRGQNVTFRCDPISEHNRLYWYRQTLGQGPEFLTYFQNEAQLEKSRLLSDRFSAERPKGSFSTLEIQRTEQGDSAMYLCASSLTGEYGYTFGSGTRLTVV.